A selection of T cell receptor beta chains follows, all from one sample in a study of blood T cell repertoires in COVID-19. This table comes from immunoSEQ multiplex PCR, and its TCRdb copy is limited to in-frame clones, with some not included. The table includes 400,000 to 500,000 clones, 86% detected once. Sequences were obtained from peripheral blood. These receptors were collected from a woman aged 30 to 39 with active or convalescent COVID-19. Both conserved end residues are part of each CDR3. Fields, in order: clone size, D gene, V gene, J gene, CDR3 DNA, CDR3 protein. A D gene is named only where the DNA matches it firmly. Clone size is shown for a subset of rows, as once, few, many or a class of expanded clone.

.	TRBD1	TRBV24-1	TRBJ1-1	TGTGCCACCAGTGAGTTTGCATTTGGATTCACAGGGGGAAGACTGAACACTGAAGCTTTCTTT	CATSEFAFGFTGGRLNTEAFF
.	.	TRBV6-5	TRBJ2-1	TGTGCCAGCAGTTACTCGGGGGGGGCAGGCAATGAGCAGTTCTTC	CASSYSGGAGNEQFF
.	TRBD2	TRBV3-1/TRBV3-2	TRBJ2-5	TGTGCCAGCAGCCAAGGAATACTAGCGGGGCATCAAGAGACCCAGTACTTC	CASSQGILAGHQETQYF
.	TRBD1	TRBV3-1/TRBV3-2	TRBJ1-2	TGTGCCAGCAGCTCGCCAACGACAGGGAACTATGGCTACACCTTC	CASSSPTTGNYGYTF
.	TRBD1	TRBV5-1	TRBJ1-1	TGCGCCAGCAGCTTGGGACAGGGGGTGCGGACTGAAGCTTTCTTT	CASSLGQGVRTEAFF
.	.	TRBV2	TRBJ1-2	TGTGCCAGCAGTGACAGGGATAGCCTCTATGGCTACACCTTC	CASSDRDSLYGYTF
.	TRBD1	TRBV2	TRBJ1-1	TGTGCCAGCAGTGCGGGACAGGGGGCGTCCGCTTTCTTT	CASSAGQGASAFF
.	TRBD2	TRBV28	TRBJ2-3	TGTGCCAGCAGTTTTGTTGGATCGAGCGGGACTAGCACAGATACGCAGTATTTT	CASSFVGSSGTSTDTQYF
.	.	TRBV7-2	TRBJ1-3	TGTGCCAGCAGCCCAGAGGCGATAATCTCTGGAAACACCATATATTTT	CASSPEAIISGNTIYF
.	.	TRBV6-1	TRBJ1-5	TGTGCCAGCAGTGAAGATGCGATCAGCGTGACGGCCCAGCATTTT	CASSEDAISVTAQHF
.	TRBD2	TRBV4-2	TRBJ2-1	TGTGCCAGCAGCCAACCCGGGGCGGGAGTTCGGAATGAGCAGTTCTTC	CASSQPGAGVRNEQFF
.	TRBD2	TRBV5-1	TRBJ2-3	TGCGCCAGCAGCCTGGGCCTTAGCGGGAGATCGAGCGGGGATACGCAGTATTTT	CASSLGLSGRSSGDTQYF
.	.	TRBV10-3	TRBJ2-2	TGTGCCATCAGCGCCAACCGGGACTCTGAGACCGGGGAGCTGTTTTTT	CAISANRDSETGELFF
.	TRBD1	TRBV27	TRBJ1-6	TGTGCCAGCAGTTCCCTTATGGGGACAGTAAATTCACCCCTCCACTTT	CASSSLMGTVNSPLHF
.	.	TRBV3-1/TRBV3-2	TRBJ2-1	TGTGCCAGCAGCCAACTTTTCAGGGGGTTAGCGGATCAGCCCCTCGACAATGAGCAGTTCTTC	CASSQLFRGLADQPLDNEQFF
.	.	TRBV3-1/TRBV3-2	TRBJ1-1	TGTGCCAGCAGCCAAGATACAGGGTTAAGGACTGAAGCTTTCTTT	CASSQDTGLRTEAFF
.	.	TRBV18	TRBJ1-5	TGTGCCAGCTCCGTAGGACAGTCTCATCAGCCCCAGCATTTT	CASSVGQSHQPQHF
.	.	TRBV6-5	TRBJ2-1	TGTGCCAGCAGTTATAGCGAAGACAATGAGCAGTTCTTC	CASSYSEDNEQFF
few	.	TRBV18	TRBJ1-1	TGTGCCAGCTCACCTCAGAACACTGAAGCTTTCTTT	CASSPQNTEAFF
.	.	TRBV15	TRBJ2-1	TGTGCCACCAAGGGGCCTAGCGAGTACAATGAGCAGTTCTTC	CATKGPSEYNEQFF
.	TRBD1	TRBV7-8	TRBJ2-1	TGTGCCAGCAGCCACCGACAGGGAAGAGGTGAGCAGTTCTTC	CASSHRQGRGEQFF
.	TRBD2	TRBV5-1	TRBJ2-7	TGCGCCAGCAAAACTAGCGGGACCTACGAGCAGTACTTC	CASKTSGTYEQYF
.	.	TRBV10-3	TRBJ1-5	TGTGCCATCAGAGACGGGGATCAGCCCCAGCATTTT	CAIRDGDQPQHF
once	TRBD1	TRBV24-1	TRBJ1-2	TGTGCCACCAGTGACCTCCCGGGACAGGGGGTCGACAACTATGGCTACACCTTC	CATSDLPGQGVDNYGYTF
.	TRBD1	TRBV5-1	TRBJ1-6	TGCGCCAGCAGCTTCAGACAGGGCGAAGATTCACCCCTCCACTTT	CASSFRQGEDSPLHF
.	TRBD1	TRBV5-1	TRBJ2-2	TGCGCCAGCAGCCCACAGGGGCTACAGAACACCGGGGAGCTGTTTTTT	CASSPQGLQNTGELFF
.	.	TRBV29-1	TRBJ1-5	TGCAGCGTGAACAGGGATTATCAGCCCCAGCATTTT	CSVNRDYQPQHF
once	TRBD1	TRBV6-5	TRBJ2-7	TGTGCCAGCAGTCGGGCCGGGACAGGAGCCTACGAGCAGTACTTC	CASSRAGTGAYEQYF
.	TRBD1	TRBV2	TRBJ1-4	TGTGCCAGCAGCCAACAGGGGGTTGGGGAAAAACTGTTTTTT	CASSQQGVGEKLFF
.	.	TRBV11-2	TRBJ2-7	TGTGCCAGCAGCTTAGCAGGGAACGGGCAGTACTTC	CASSLAGNGQYF
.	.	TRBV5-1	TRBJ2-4	TGCGCCAGCAGCTTGGATCCCGAGGCCAAAAACATTCAGTACTTC	CASSLDPEAKNIQYF
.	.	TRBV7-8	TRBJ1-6	TGTGCCAGCAGCCCCCACCGGGACATCCATTCACCCCTCCACTTT	CASSPHRDIHSPLHF
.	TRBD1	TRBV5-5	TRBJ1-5	TGTGCCAGCAGTTCCGACAGGGGCAGCAATCAGCCCCAGCATTTT	CASSSDRGSNQPQHF
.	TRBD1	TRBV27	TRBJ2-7	TGTGCCAGCAGTTTCGGGACAGGTACCTACGAGCAGTACTTC	CASSFGTGTYEQYF
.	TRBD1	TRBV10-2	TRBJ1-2	TGCGCCAGCTCCCCACAGGGGACCATCTATGGCTACACCTTC	CASSPQGTIYGYTF
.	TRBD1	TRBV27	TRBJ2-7	TGTGCCAGCAGTTCCCTGATGGGACAGAGCTCCTACGAGCAGTACTTC	CASSSLMGQSSYEQYF
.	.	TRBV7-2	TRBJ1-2	TGTGCCAGCAGCCCCGGGAGTGAGTATGGCTACACCTTC	CASSPGSEYGYTF
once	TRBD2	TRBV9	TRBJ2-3	TGTGCCAGCAGCGTAGTGGAGGGAGGGACGCAGTATTTT	CASSVVEGGTQYF
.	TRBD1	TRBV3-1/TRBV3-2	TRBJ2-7	TGTGCCAGCAGCCAAGGGATGGGACAGGGATCCGAGCAGTACTTC	CASSQGMGQGSEQYF
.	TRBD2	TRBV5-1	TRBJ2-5	TGCGCCAGCAGCAAGGGACTAGCGAGAGAAGAGACCCAGTACTTC	CASSKGLAREETQYF
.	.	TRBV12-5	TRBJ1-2	TGTGCTAGTGGTTTGGTATTAGGGGCCCCCCTTTATGGCTACACCTTC	CASGLVLGAPLYGYTF
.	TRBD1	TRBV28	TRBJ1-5	TGTGCCAGCAGCCAGGGGGCATCCCAGCCCCAGCATTTT	CASSQGASQPQHF
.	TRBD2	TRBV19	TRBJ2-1	TGTGCCAGTAGCACCGGGACTAGCGGGAGGTACAATGAGCAGTTCTTC	CASSTGTSGRYNEQFF
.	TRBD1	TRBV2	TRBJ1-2	TGTGCCAGCAGTGAAGAGGGACAGGTAGTCTTTGGCTACACCTTC	CASSEEGQVVFGYTF
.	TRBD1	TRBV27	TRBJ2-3	TGTGCCAGTGGAAAAACCGGGACAGGGAGGCGCCTCAGCACAGATACGCAGTATTTT	CASGKTGTGRRLSTDTQYF
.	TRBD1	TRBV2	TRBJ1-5	TGTGCCAGCAGCAGACGATTCGGGACAGGGGATCAGCCCCAGCATTTT	CASSRRFGTGDQPQHF
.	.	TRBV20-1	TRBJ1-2	TGCAGTGCACAGGAAAACTATGGCTACACCTTC	CSAQENYGYTF
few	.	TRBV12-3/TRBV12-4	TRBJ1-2	TGTGCCAGCAGTCGCACAGGCGACTATGGCTACACCTTC	CASSRTGDYGYTF
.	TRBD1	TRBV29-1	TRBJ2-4	TGCAGCGTTGAAGATTTGCAGGGGGCGGTGAACATTCAGTACTTC	CSVEDLQGAVNIQYF
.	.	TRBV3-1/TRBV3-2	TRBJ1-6	TGTGCCAGCAGCCAAATAGGAGGGGTGAACAAAAATTCACCCCTCCACTTT	CASSQIGGVNKNSPLHF
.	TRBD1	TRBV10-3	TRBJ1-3	TGTGCCATCCGACAGGGAGCAAGAGACACCATATATTTT	CAIRQGARDTIYF
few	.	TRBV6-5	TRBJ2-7	TGTGCCAGCAGTTATGGCTCTATCGGGGGCTACGAGCAGTACTTC	CASSYGSIGGYEQYF
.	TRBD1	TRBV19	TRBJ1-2	TGTGCCAGTAGGACGTCGGGGACAGGGAGATACGGCTACACCTTC	CASRTSGTGRYGYTF
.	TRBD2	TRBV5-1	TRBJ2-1	TGCGCCAGCAGATCACTAGCGGGGGAGTACAATGAGCAGTTCTTC	CASRSLAGEYNEQFF
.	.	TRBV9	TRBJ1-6	TGTGCCAGCAGCGTAGACGGTCGCGATTCACCCCTCCACTTT	CASSVDGRDSPLHF